The 18 T cell receptor beta chains below all came from one sample that was sequenced in a study of graft-versus-host responses after intestinal transplantation. Produced via immunoSEQ multiplex PCR; TCRdb's table is partial and in-frame only. The data hold tens of thousands of clones, with about nine tenths observed a single time. For these TCRs, the target antigens are not known. Sequenced here: unstimulated CD4+ T cells sorted from spleen or lymph node cells, sampled before intestinal transplant. These receptors originate from a human donor who received an intestinal transplant.

The CDR3 DNA is TGTGCCAGCACCCAGGGGTACGAGCAGTACTTC. Translation gives CASTQGYEQYF. V usage is TRBV6-5 and J usage is TRBJ2-7, with D possibly being TRBD1 (6 bases). V lost 7 bases and J lost 4, with 8 bases in between. This CDR3 region has 11 residues. Germline assignment: CDR1 MNHEY and CDR2 SVGAGI.

The chain carries TRBV6-1 and TRBJ2-7, with 10 bases lining up with TRBD2. The V gene end was trimmed by 0 bases and the J gene end by 2 bases; junction bases not matched to a gene: 4. The V gene's germline CDR1 is MNHNS and CDR2 SASEGT. The CDR3 has 16 residues. The CDR3 loop reads CASSEATSGATYEQYF. CDR3 sequence (DNA): TGTGCCAGCAGTGAAGCCACTAGCGGGGCAACCTACGAGCAGTACTTC.

The table lists this clone with a count of one. V is TRBV11-2 and J is TRBJ1-2; 8 bases map to TRBD1. The CDR3 has 15 residues. The J segment lost 8 bases and the V segment lost 10 bases, leaving 18 bases of the junction unmatched. Germline V gives CDR1 SGHAT, CDR2 FQNNGV. The CDR3 DNA reads as TGTGCCACGCGCAGGGTCTCCGGGACAGGCCTCGGCTACACCTTC. Translation: CATRRVSGTGLGYTF.

In its sample, this clone was seen once. CDR3 residues: CASSPPGAGGNNEQFF. Written as DNA, the CDR3 is TGTGCCAGCTCACCCCCTGGGGCGGGGGGAAACAATGAGCAGTTCTTC. This chain connects TRBV18 to TRBJ2-1; 8 nucleotides line up with TRBD2. Germline V gene data show CDR1 as KGHSH and CDR2 as LQKENI. The CDR3 totals 16 residues. With V trimmed by 3 bases and J by 5 bases, 9 bases remained unmatched.

This rearrangement joins TRBV15 to TRBJ1-4; 7 bases line up with TRBD1. This CDR3 has 16 residues. The junction had 8 bases not matched to a gene; V was cut back by 5 bases and J by 2 bases. From germline, CDR1 is LNHNV and CDR2 YYDKDF (reference sequence). The CDR3 coding sequence is TGTGCCACCAGCTCCGACAGGGTGATCACTAATGAAAAACTGTTTTTT. Protein: CATSSDRVITNEKLFF.

The J gene is TRBJ2-6, the V gene TRBV5-1; D is possibly TRBD1 (5 bases). V was shortened by 4 bases and J by 0 bases, with 8 bases between the two germline ends. The CDR3 covers 15 residues. CDR1 is SGHRS, CDR2 YFSETQ, per germline. CDR3 bases: TGCGCCAGCAGCGACAGCGCCTCTGGGGCCAACGTCCTGACTTTC. Its protein is CASSDSASGANVLTF.

The chain has TRBV20-1 and TRBJ2-1; D gene ambiguous. With 6 bases removed from V and 9 bases from J, the gap between germline ends came to 3 bases. CDR3 length equals 8 residues. From germline, CDR1 is DFQATT and CDR2 SNEGSKA (reference sequence). CDR3 region: CSASEQFF. The CDR3 nucleotides read TGCAGTGCGAGTGAGCAGTTCTTC.

The chain recombines TRBV7-2 with TRBJ2-5, with TRBD2 matching over 14 bases. With V trimmed by 5 bases and J by 5 bases, 4 bases remained unmatched. This CDR3 has 15 residues. In germline, CDR1 is SGHTA, CDR2 FQGNSA. The CDR3 protein is CASSLGLAGVETQYF. CDR3 in DNA: TGTGCCAGCAGCCTGGGACTAGCGGGGGTGGAGACCCAGTACTTC.

This clone was picked up one time. The V gene is TRBV6-5, the J gene TRBJ2-7, with TRBD2 as a possible D gene (6 bases). The V end lost 1 base, the J end lost 3 bases, and 10 bases lay between the germline ends. This CDR3 comprises 14 residues. Per germline, CDR1 MNHEY and CDR2 SVGAGI. The CDR3: CASSYWGERYEQYF. In DNA, the CDR3 is TGTGCCAGCAGTTACTGGGGGGAACGCTACGAGCAGTACTTC.

The rearrangement uses TRBV4-1 and TRBJ1-2; D may be TRBD1 (5 bases). This CDR3 region has 16 residues. Germline V gives CDR1 MGHRA, CDR2 YSYEKL. V lost 4 bases and J 2 bases, leaving 17 bases between the germline ends. CDR3 nucleotides: TGCGCCAGCAGCCTAGCCGGGGGACGGGTAAACTATGGCTACACCTTC. Translating it yields CASSLAGGRVNYGYTF.

The chain combines TRBV6-5 with TRBJ2-3, with TRBD2 identical over 11 bases. J lost 4 bases, V lost 6 bases, and 3 bases had no gene match. The V gene's germline CDR1 is MNHEY and CDR2 SVGAGI. The CDR3 loop spans 14 amino acids. The DNA of the CDR3 is TGTGCCAGCAGACTAGCGGGGGCCGCAGATACGCAGTATTTT. Protein sequence: CASRLAGAADTQYF.

This clone was counted a single time. DNA of the CDR3: TGTGCCAGCAGTTACTCGACAGGGGCCCCGAACTATGGCTACACCTTC. It encodes CASSYSTGAPNYGYTF. The V gene is TRBV6-5, the J gene TRBJ1-2; 8 nucleotides agree with TRBD1. The CDR3 sequence is 16 residues long. J lost 2 bases, V lost 0 bases, and 5 bases had no gene match. Germline V CDR1 and CDR2: MNHEY, SVGAGI.

The CDR3 reads CASSSPSGGTGELFF. The CDR3 nucleotides read TGCGCCAGCAGCTCCCCTAGCGGGGGTACCGGGGAGCTGTTTTTT. The gene calls are TRBV5-1 and TRBJ2-2, with 10 positions matching TRBD2. Germline CDR1 SGHRS, CDR2 YFSETQ. The CDR3 has 15 residues. V gave up 3 bases and J gave up 5 bases; unmatched junction bases: 4.

This rearrangement joins TRBV27 to TRBJ2-7, with a tentative D call TRBD1 (5 bases). The germline V and J ends were trimmed by 6 bases and 5 bases, with 17 bases remaining between them. Germline assignment: CDR1 MNHEY and CDR2 SMNVEV (reference sequence). This CDR3 contains 14 residues. The chain's CDR3 is CASSNQGGFNEQYF. The CDR3 bases are TGTGCCAGCAGCAACCAGGGTGGCTTCAACGAGCAGTACTTC.

This chain joins TRBV5-1 and TRBJ2-1, with 11 bases identical to TRBD2. Germline CDR1 and CDR2: SGHRS and YFSETQ. CDR3 length: 16 residues. V trimming: 9 bases; J trimming: 7 bases; junction bases outside the gene matches: 15. CDR3 bases: TGCGCCACACGGGCCCCACCGGGACTAGCGGAGAATGAGCAGTTCTTC. Amino acid sequence: CATRAPPGLAENEQFF.

V usage is TRBV23-1 and J usage is TRBJ1-5, with TRBD1 identical over 7 bases. TRBV23-1 is identified as an open reading frame with a role that is uncertain. The CDR3 is 14 residues long. V trimming: 6 bases; J trimming: 1 base; junction bases outside the gene matches: 3. The CDR3 DNA reads as TGCGCCAGCAGATCGACAGGGAGCAATCAGCCCCAGCATTTT. It specifies CASRSTGSNQPQHF.

The gene calls are TRBV10-1 and TRBJ2-7; 7 positions agree with TRBD2. The CDR3 length is 13 residues. Per germline, CDR1 WNHNN and CDR2 SYGVQD (reference sequence). V shed 4 bases, J shed 2 bases, and the junction held 2 bases outside the gene matches. The CDR3 bases are TGCGCCAGCAGTGGGGACTATCCCTACGAGCAGTACTTC. As protein: CASSGDYPYEQYF.

The V call is TRBV6-5, the J call TRBJ2-7, with TRBD2 identical over 7 bases. J lost 2 bases, V lost 2 bases, and 3 bases had no gene match. There are 14 residues in the CDR3. The germline gives CDR1 MNHEY, CDR2 SVGAGI. CDR3 residues: CASSYISGTYEQYF. CDR3 in DNA: TGTGCCAGCAGTTACATAAGCGGGACCTACGAGCAGTACTTC.